This T cell receptor beta chain stems from a study of T cell responses to AZD1222 COVID-19 vaccine. Regarding the study as a whole: Receipt of two AZD1222 doses was followed by a rise in Spike-specific TCR breadth and depth. Researchers report vaccine-associated CD4 TCRs spanning spike, with dominance at 160-218 and 743-854. Unmutated variant regions are reportedly the target of nearly half of TCRs that are spike-specific.

Method: immunoSEQ multiplex PCR; TCRdb's copy keeps in-frame clones and lacks some. This sample carries about 180,000 clones, just under 95% of them seen once, and the ten largest clones take more than 0.85%. CDR1 and CDR2 (germline): MNHEY, SVGAGI. Trimming took 5 bases from V and 0 from J, leaving 10 bases between them. The CDR3 contains 14 residues. In the case of this clone: Its specificity is not known.

This specimen consisted of peripheral blood, obtained 28 days after the second dose of the MenACWY control vaccine. The genes are TRBV6-5 and TRBJ1-2; TRBD1 is a possible D gene (6 bases). The clonotype originates from an adult who received the MenACWY meningococcal vaccine as a control. In DNA form, the CDR3 reads TGTGCCAGCAGTAGGGGGACTCCTAACTATGGCTACACCTTC. Its protein is CASSRGTPNYGYTF.